This T cell receptor (beta chain) was recorded in a study of response to subunit inactivated influenza vaccine. Findings of the study overall: Each seasonal flu vaccination may recruit only limited new T cells, authors suggested.

TCRdb independently ran MiXCR on the RT-PCR reads; one entry per CDR3 protein. Among 550,000 to 800,000 distinct CDR3 sequences listed, more than 11% were seen once. This clonotype was seen many times. Its cognate antigen is unknown. The source of this sequence is a man aged 50 to 59 who received an inactivated influenza vaccine. Source: PBMCs from blood, taken around two weeks before vaccination.

The DNA for the CDR3 is TGTGCCAGCAGTGAAAGGCAGGCGTCGGGGTACGAGCAGTACTTC. This encodes CASSERQASGYEQYF. The chain carries TRBV2 and TRBJ2-7; D may be TRBD2 (5 bases). V was pared by 2 bases and J by 4 bases, with 15 bases between. There are 15 residues in the CDR3. Germline V CDR1 and CDR2: SNHLY, FYNNEI.